The rows below give T cell receptor beta chains drawn from one sample of a study of CD4 T cells in relation to SARS-CoV-2 and coronaviruses. The assay was immunoSEQ multiplex PCR, and TCRdb's table has in-frame clones only and misses some. The table lists under 20,000 clones, around three quarters of them singletons. Their antigens remain unidentified. Sequenced sample: CD4+ T cells from PBMCs, cultured in vitro. The source is a human donor in good health. Both conserved end residues are part of each CDR3. D genes are given only for firm matches. Expanded clones get a size class; other rows say once, few or many, or leave the size out.

clone size	V gene	D gene	J gene	CDR3 DNA	CDR3 protein
few	TRBV19	TRBD1	TRBJ1-5	TGTGCCAGTAGTACGGGGACAGGGAAAGGGCAGCCCCAGCATTTT	CASSTGTGKGQPQHF
NA	TRBV5-1	NA	TRBJ2-7	TGCGCCAGCAGCTTGGCCCTGATCTACGAGCAGTACTTC	CASSLALIYEQYF
NA	TRBV4-2	TRBD2	TRBJ2-1	TGTGCCAGCAGCCGGGGGACTAGCGGGAAGTATTATAATGAGCAGTTCTTC	CASSRGTSGKYYNEQFF
NA	TRBV30	NA	TRBJ1-1	TGTGCCTGGAGTGTAGGCGTGGCTGAAGCTTTCTTT	CAWSVGVAEAFF
NA	TRBV19	TRBD1	TRBJ1-4	TGTGCCAGCAGACCACGTGGACAGGGGCAGGCTAATGAAAAACTGTTTTTT	CASRPRGQGQANEKLFF
few	TRBV7-9	NA	TRBJ2-1	TGTGCCAGCAGCTCCCTTGGGAGTTTATCCTACAATGAGCAGTTCTTC	CASSSLGSLSYNEQFF
NA	TRBV25-1	NA	TRBJ2-4	TGTGCCAGCAGTGGACGGAGGTTTGAGAACATTCAGTACTTC	CASSGRRFENIQYF
once	TRBV11-1	NA	TRBJ1-1	TGTGCCAGCAGCTTAGACAGGTGGGCTGAAGCTTTCTTT	CASSLDRWAEAFF
once	TRBV14	TRBD2	TRBJ2-7	TGTGCCAGCAGCCAAGATCTGGGACTAGCGGGAGTGGTGCAGTACTTC	CASSQDLGLAGVVQYF
few	TRBV29-1	TRBD1	TRBJ1-1	TGCAGCGTTGAAAAGGGGACAGCGAACACTGAAGCTTTCTTT	CSVEKGTANTEAFF
NA	TRBV5-1	TRBD2	TRBJ2-3	TGCGCCAGCGGAGTCCTAGCGGGATTCCCAGATACGCAGTATTTT	CASGVLAGFPDTQYF
NA	TRBV4-1	NA	TRBJ1-1	TGCGCCAGCAGACCTAGACAAGGTGCGCCACTGAACACTGAAGCTTTCTTT	CASRPRQGAPLNTEAFF
few	TRBV6-5	TRBD1	TRBJ1-1	TGTGCCAGCAGTTACCGGACAGGGGGATTGAACACTGAAGCTTTCTTT	CASSYRTGGLNTEAFF
NA	TRBV28	TRBD1	TRBJ1-6	TGTGCCAGCAGCAAGGGACAGTCCACTTCACCCCTCCACTTT	CASSKGQSTSPLHF
once	TRBV7-8	NA	TRBJ1-1	TGTGCCAGCAGCTTAGAGTCGGTGGGTTTCGCTGAAGCTTTCTTT	CASSLESVGFAEAFF
NA	TRBV5-1	NA	TRBJ1-4	TGCGCCAGCAGCTCCCGGCGGGCCCCCGGAGAGGAACTGTTTTTT	CASSSRRAPGEELFF
once	TRBV27	TRBD1	TRBJ1-2	TGTGCCAGCAGTAGGGACAGCGGGAACTATGGCTACACCTTC	CASSRDSGNYGYTF
NA	TRBV28	NA	TRBJ2-3	TGTGCCGGTGGCGCTAGCACAGATACGCAGTATTTT	CAGGASTDTQYF
NA	TRBV21-1	NA	TRBJ1-5	TGTGCCAGCAGCCCACAGAGCAATCAGCCCCAGCATTTT	CASSPQSNQPQHF
few	TRBV19	NA	TRBJ2-1	TGTGCCAGTAGTATAGATTTAGACTGGAGGACGGCTAATGAGCAGTTCTTC	CASSIDLDWRTANEQFF
NA	TRBV18	NA	TRBJ2-5	TGTGCCAGCTCACGGACAGACCAAGAGACCCAGTACTTC	CASSRTDQETQYF
NA	TRBV5-6	TRBD2	TRBJ2-7	TGTGCCAGCAGCTTTTTAGCGGGAGACGAGCAGTACTTC	CASSFLAGDEQYF
NA	TRBV4-1	TRBD2	TRBJ2-7	TGCGCCAGCAGCCACCTAGCGGGAGCTGGCAACGAGCAGTACTTC	CASSHLAGAGNEQYF
few	TRBV20-1	NA	TRBJ2-2	TGCAGTGCTAGTGGGTGGCCCACCGGGGAGCTGTTTTTT	CSASGWPTGELFF
NA	TRBV7-3	TRBD2	TRBJ2-3	TGTGCCAGCAGCTTAACTAGCGGGAATACGCAGTATTTT	CASSLTSGNTQYF
NA	TRBV6-5	NA	TRBJ2-7	TGTGCCAGCGAAACCGACAGGTCCTACGAGCAGTACTTC	CASETDRSYEQYF
NA	TRBV5-1	TRBD2	TRBJ2-7	TGCGCCAGCAGTTATGATACTAGCGGGGTCCCCTACGAGCAGTACTTC	CASSYDTSGVPYEQYF
NA	TRBV6-5	NA	TRBJ2-7	TGTGCCAGCAGTTACGAGAGGGGGACCAACGAGCAGTACTTC	CASSYERGTNEQYF
once	TRBV6-5	TRBD2	TRBJ2-5	TGTGCCAGCAGTAAGAGCGGGAGTCTCCAAGAGACCCAGTACTTC	CASSKSGSLQETQYF
NA	TRBV28	NA	TRBJ1-1	TGTGCCAGCAGTTCCCAGACAGGAGACACTGAAGCTTTCTTT	CASSSQTGDTEAFF
NA	TRBV4-1	TRBD2	TRBJ2-7	TGCGCCAGCCTCGGACTAGCGGGAAGTCGGAGGGAGCAGTACTTC	CASLGLAGSRREQYF
few	TRBV2	NA	TRBJ1-2	TGTGCCAGCAGTGGGTTTGGAGGTGGCTACACCTTC	CASSGFGGGYTF
NA	TRBV7-9	TRBD2	TRBJ2-2	TGTGCCAGCAGCAAAGGGACTACGAAGAATGGCGGGGAGCTGTTTTTT	CASSKGTTKNGGELFF
NA	TRBV6-6	NA	TRBJ1-4	TGTGCCAGCAGACCCGACTTGCTGATGGGGGAAAAACTGTTTTTT	CASRPDLLMGEKLFF
few	TRBV3-1/TRBV3-2	NA	TRBJ1-5	TGTGCCAGCAGCCAAGATCGTGACCAGCCCCAGCATTTT	CASSQDRDQPQHF
NA	TRBV4-2	NA	TRBJ2-7	TGTGCCAGCAGCCAAGAGGTAAGCTACGAGCAGTACTTC	CASSQEVSYEQYF
NA	TRBV2	TRBD1	TRBJ1-1	TGTGCCAGCAGCCGGGACAGTCATGTGAACACTGAAGCTTTCTTT	CASSRDSHVNTEAFF
once	TRBV29-1	NA	TRBJ2-1	TGCAGCGTTGCAGCAAATGAGCAGTTCTTC	CSVAANEQFF
NA	TRBV6-5	TRBD2	TRBJ2-7	TGTGCCAGCAGTACCGCCGGGACTAGCGGCGAGCAGTACTTC	CASSTAGTSGEQYF
NA	TRBV18	TRBD1	TRBJ1-2	TGTGCCAGCTCCCAGGACAGGATTAACTATGGCTACACCTTC	CASSQDRINYGYTF
few	TRBV6-5	TRBD1	TRBJ1-4	TGTGCCAGCAGTTACACAACAGGGGCAGGTGAAAAACTGTTTTTT	CASSYTTGAGEKLFF
NA	TRBV24-1	NA	TRBJ1-5	TGTGCCACCAGTGGGGTTAGCAATCAGCCCCAGCATTTT	CATSGVSNQPQHF
NA	TRBV5-1	NA	TRBJ2-1	TGCGCCAGCAGACAGAGGACGGTGGGATCCTACAATGAGCAGTTCTTC	CASRQRTVGSYNEQFF
NA	TRBV5-1	TRBD1	TRBJ1-5	TGCGCCAGCAGCCCGCTGGGACAGGGGGCAGGACAGCCCCAGCATTTT	CASSPLGQGAGQPQHF
NA	TRBV7-3	TRBD2	TRBJ2-1	TGTGCCAGCAGCTCCTATGCCGGGACTAGCGGTGAGCAGTTCTTC	CASSSYAGTSGEQFF
once	TRBV12-3/TRBV12-4	NA	TRBJ2-1	TGTGCCAGCAAGGGCACCTACAATGAGCAGTTCTTC	CASKGTYNEQFF
NA	TRBV5-1	TRBD2	TRBJ2-7	TGCGCCAGCAGCCTGGGACTAGCGGGAGAAGAGCAGTACTTC	CASSLGLAGEEQYF
NA	TRBV30	NA	TRBJ2-2	TGTGCCCACAATGGGTACACCGGGGAGCTGTTTTTT	CAHNGYTGELFF
NA	TRBV2	TRBD1	TRBJ1-4	TGTGCCAGCAGCGCTCCGGGACAGGGGATATATAATGAAAAACTGTTTTTT	CASSAPGQGIYNEKLFF
once	TRBV7-8	TRBD1	TRBJ1-5	TGTGCCAGCAGCCCCCGGGACAGGGAAAATCAGCCCCAGCATTTT	CASSPRDRENQPQHF
NA	TRBV2	TRBD2	TRBJ2-7	TGTGCCAGCAGCCCTCTGACTAGCGGGACCTACGAGCAGTACTTC	CASSPLTSGTYEQYF
NA	TRBV5-1	TRBD1	TRBJ2-6	TGCGCCAGCAGCTCACAGGGGGCCGGCTCTGGGGCCAACGTCCTGACTTTC	CASSSQGAGSGANVLTF
NA	TRBV12-3/TRBV12-4	NA	TRBJ2-5	TGTGCCAGCAGTTTTTTCGGGGAGACCCAGTACTTC	CASSFFGETQYF
once	TRBV10-1	NA	TRBJ2-3	TGCGCCAGCAGCGACTCCACCATTAGCACAGATACGCAGTATTTT	CASSDSTISTDTQYF
NA	TRBV2	NA	TRBJ1-1	TGTGCCAGCAGTGAAGCTGGCCTGGGCGCTGAAGCTTTCTTT	CASSEAGLGAEAFF
few	TRBV6-1	NA	TRBJ2-7	TGTGCCAGCACCACTTGGGGGGACACCTACGAGCAGTACTTC	CASTTWGDTYEQYF